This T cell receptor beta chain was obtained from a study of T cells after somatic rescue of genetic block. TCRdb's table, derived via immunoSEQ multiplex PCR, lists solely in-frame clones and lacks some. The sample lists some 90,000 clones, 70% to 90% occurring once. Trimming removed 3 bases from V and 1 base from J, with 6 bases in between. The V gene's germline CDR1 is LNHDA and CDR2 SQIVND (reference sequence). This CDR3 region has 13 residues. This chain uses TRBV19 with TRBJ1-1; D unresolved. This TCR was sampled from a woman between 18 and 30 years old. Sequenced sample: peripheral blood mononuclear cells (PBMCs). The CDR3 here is CASSIGKNTEAFF. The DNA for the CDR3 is TGTGCCAGTAGTATCGGGAAGAACACTGAAGCTTTCTTT.